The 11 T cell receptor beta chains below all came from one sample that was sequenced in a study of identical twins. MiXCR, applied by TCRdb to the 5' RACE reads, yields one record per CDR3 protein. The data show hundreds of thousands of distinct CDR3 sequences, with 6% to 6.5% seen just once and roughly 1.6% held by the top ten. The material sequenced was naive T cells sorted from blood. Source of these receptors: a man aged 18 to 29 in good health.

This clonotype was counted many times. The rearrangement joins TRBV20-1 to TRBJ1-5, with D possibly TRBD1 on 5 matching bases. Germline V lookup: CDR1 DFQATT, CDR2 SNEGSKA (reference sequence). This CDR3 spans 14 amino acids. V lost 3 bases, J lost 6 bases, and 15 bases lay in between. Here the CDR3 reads CSASGQAGGQPQHF. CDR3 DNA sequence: TGCAGTGCTAGTGGTCAGGCTGGGGGTCAGCCCCAGCATTTT.

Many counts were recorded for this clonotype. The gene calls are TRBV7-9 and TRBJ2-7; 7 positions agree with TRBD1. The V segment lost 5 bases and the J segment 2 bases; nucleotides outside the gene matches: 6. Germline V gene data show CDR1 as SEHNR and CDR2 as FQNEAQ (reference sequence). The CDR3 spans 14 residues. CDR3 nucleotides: TGTGCCAGCAGCATTTCCGGGACAGCCTACGAGCAGTACTTC. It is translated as CASSISGTAYEQYF.

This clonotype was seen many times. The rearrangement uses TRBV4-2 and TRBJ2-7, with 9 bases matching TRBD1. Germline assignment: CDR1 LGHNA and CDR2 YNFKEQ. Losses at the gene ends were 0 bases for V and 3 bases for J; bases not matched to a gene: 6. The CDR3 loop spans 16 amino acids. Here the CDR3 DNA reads TGTGCCAGCAGCCAAGATGACCGGGACAGGGTCTACGAGCAGTACTTC. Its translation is CASSQDDRDRVYEQYF.

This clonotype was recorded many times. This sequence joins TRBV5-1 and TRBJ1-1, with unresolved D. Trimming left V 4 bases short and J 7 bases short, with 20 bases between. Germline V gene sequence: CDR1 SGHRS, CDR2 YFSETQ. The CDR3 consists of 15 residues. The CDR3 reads CASSAAVGSTNEAFF. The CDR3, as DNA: TGCGCCAGCAGCGCTGCAGTAGGCAGTACAAATGAAGCTTTCTTT.

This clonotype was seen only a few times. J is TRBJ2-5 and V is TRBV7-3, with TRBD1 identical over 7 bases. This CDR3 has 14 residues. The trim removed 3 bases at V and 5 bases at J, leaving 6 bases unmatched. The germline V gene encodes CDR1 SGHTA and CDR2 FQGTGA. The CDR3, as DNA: TGTGCCAGCAGCTTGACAGGGCTCCCGGAGACCCAGTACTTC. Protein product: CASSLTGLPETQYF.

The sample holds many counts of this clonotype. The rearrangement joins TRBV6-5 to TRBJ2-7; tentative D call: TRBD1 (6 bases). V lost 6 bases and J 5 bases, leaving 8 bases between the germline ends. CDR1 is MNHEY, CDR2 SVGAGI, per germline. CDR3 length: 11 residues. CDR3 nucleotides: TGTGCCAGCAGCCAGGGGCACGAGCAGTACTTC. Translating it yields CASSQGHEQYF.

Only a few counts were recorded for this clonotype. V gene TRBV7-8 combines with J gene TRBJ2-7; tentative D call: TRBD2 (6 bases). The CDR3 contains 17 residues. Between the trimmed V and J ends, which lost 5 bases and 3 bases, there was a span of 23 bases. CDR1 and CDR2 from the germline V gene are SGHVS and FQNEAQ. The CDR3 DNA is TGTGCCAGCAGCCACGCCCATCCTAGCGAAAGGGGCTACGAGCAGTACTTC. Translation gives CASSHAHPSERGYEQYF.

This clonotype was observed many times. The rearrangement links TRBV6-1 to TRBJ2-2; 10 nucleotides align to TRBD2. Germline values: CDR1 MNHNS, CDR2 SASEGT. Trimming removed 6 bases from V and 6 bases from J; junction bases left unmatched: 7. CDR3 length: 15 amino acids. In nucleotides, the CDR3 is TGTGCCAGCAGCTCAAGCGGGAGGGGAGCCGGGGAGCTGTTTTTT. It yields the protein CASSSSGRGAGELFF.

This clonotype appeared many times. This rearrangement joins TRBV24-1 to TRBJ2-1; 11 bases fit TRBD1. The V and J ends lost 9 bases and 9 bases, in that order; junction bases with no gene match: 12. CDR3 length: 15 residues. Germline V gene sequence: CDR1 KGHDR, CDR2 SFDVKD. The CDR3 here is CATALTGTGGGEQFF. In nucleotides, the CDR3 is TGTGCCACCGCCCTAACCGGGACAGGGGGAGGTGAGCAGTTCTTC.

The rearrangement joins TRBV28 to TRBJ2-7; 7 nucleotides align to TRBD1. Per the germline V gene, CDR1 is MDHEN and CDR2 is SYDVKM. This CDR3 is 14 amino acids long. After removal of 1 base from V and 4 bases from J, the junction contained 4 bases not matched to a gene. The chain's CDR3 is CASSLLGDSYEQYF. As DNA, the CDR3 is TGTGCCAGCAGTTTATTGGGGGACAGTTACGAGCAGTACTTC.

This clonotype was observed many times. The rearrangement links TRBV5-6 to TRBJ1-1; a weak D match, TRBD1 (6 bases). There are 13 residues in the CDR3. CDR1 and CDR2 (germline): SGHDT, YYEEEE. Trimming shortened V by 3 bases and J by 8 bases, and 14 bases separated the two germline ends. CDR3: CASSSGQVAEAFF. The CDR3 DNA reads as TGTGCCAGCAGCTCGGGACAAGTCGCCGAAGCTTTCTTT.